This T cell receptor beta chain was recovered during a study of prognosis after radiotherapy for stage I lung cancer. Study-wide background: Ages of the approximately 13 men and five or six women ranged roughly 53 to 85 years, median roughly 76. Concurrent therapy was given to no patient receiving stereotactic body radiotherapy.

Ten or more counts support this clonotype. Its cognate antigen is unknown. Genomic DNA served as the source from which two-round multiplex PCR generated TCR beta CDR3 amplicons. Round one of PCR was performed, and it used primers specific to each TRBV and TRBJ gene. TCRdb itself ran the multiplex PCR reads through MiXCR, one entry per CDR3 protein. The sample has more than 13,000 distinct CDR3 sequences, 30% seen once. The study, taken as a whole, reports: There was no determination made of whether the expanded TCR clones were tumor-specific.

CDR3 size: 15 residues. The ends were cut back, 5 bases at V and 0 bases at J, with 11 bases in the middle. Germline CDR1 and CDR2: SEHNR and FQNEAQ (reference sequence). The sequence was collected from a donor at least 50 years old with non-small cell lung cancer. This chain links TRBV7-9 with TRBJ1-3; D is ambiguous. The sequenced sample was PBMCs, obtained before or after stereotactic body radiation therapy (not recorded which). The CDR3 here is CASSPVRVSGNTIYF. The DNA of the CDR3 is TGTGCCAGCAGCCCAGTCCGGGTCTCTGGAAACACCATATATTTT.